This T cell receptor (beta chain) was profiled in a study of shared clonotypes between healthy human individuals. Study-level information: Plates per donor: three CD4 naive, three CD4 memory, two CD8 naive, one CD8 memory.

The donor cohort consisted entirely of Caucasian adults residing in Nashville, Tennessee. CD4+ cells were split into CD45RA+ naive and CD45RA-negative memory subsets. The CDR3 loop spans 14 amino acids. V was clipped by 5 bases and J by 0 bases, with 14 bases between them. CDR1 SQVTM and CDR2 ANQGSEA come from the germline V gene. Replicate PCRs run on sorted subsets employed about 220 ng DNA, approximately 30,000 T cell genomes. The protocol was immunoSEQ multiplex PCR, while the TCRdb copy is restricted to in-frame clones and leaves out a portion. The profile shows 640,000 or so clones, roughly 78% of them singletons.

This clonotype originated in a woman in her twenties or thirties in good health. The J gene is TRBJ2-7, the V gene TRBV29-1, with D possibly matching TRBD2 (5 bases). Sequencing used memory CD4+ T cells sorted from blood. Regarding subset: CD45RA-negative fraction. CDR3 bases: TGCAGCGTTATGCCCGCCGGAGGCTCCTACGAGCAGTACTTC. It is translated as CSVMPAGGSYEQYF.